One sample yielded the 14 T cell receptor beta chains listed below, sequenced in a study of T cell repertoires in cytomegalovirus infection. Their target antigens are unknown. TCRdb re-derived calls from the reads in MiXCR, one entry per CDR3 protein. The data hold approximately 110,000 distinct CDR3 sequences, with roughly a tenth observed a single time. Sample: PBMCs, sequenced either directly or after in vitro stimulation (not recorded which). The source of these receptors is a human donor in good health (CMV status not recorded). Some clones in this sample may be carry-over from other donors' samples.

The table lists this clonotype with many counts. This sequence joins TRBV7-6 and TRBJ2-7, with D unclear. The CDR3 consists of 15 residues. Trimming pared 6 bases from V and 2 bases from J, leaving 17 bases between. The germline CDR1 and CDR2 sequences are SGHVS and FNYEAQ. The CDR3 sequence: CASSSNIFSPYEQYF. The CDR3 nucleotides read TGTGCCAGCAGTTCAAACATTTTCTCCCCCTACGAGCAGTACTTC.

This clonotype was counted many times. The chain carries TRBV10-3 and TRBJ2-1; TRBD1 agrees at 7 bases. Germline V CDR1 and CDR2: ENHRY, SYGVKD. The CDR3 extends over 14 amino acids. V trimming: 7 bases; J trimming: 6 bases; junction bases outside the gene matches: 9. CDR3 sequence reads: CAITGTDSGNEQFF. The CDR3 DNA is TGTGCCATCACCGGGACAGACTCTGGCAATGAGCAGTTCTTC.

This clonotype came up many times. The chain has TRBV19 and TRBJ2-3; weak D call: TRBD2 (6 bases). Trimming cost V 5 bases and J 4 bases, with 16 bases left between them. The length of the CDR3 is 15 residues. In germline, CDR1 is LNHDA, CDR2 SQIVND (reference sequence). CDR3 region: CASSVTSSFADTQYF. Here the CDR3 DNA reads TGTGCCAGTAGTGTGACTAGTTCTTTCGCAGATACGCAGTATTTT. Based on the CDR3 plus reference TRBV19 and TRBJ2-3, the full variable domain is DGGITQSPKYLFRKEGQNVTLSCEQNLNHDAMYWYRQDPGQGLRLIYYSQIVNDFQKGDIAEGYSVSREKKESFPLTVTSAQKNPTAFYLCASSVTSSFADTQYFGPGTRLTVL.

There are a few counts of this clonotype. This chain connects TRBV4-2 to TRBJ2-3, with D perhaps TRBD1 or TRBD2 (5 bases each). The CDR3 length is 17 residues. From germline, CDR1 is LGHNA and CDR2 YNFKEQ. Trimming left V 1 base short and J 6 bases short, with 20 bases between. The CDR3 DNA is TGTGCCAGCAGCCAAGGGTTACAGGACTGGAAAGGGGATACGCAGTATTTT. Its protein product is CASSQGLQDWKGDTQYF.

This clonotype was seen only a few times. The chain is built from TRBV28 and TRBJ2-7; 8 nucleotides align to TRBD1. The ends lost 5 bases at V and 7 bases at J; junction bases unmatched: 4. The CDR3 contains 12 residues. Germline CDR1 MDHEN, CDR2 SYDVKM. The chain's CDR3 is CASSGQGWEQYF. In nucleotides, the CDR3 is TGTGCCAGCAGTGGACAGGGTTGGGAGCAGTACTTC.

This clonotype was seen only a few times. J is TRBJ2-3 and V is TRBV30; D possibly corresponds to TRBD2 (6 bases). Germline CDR1 is GTSNPN and CDR2 is SVGIG (reference sequence). This CDR3 is built from 15 residues. Trimming pared 0 bases from V and 5 bases from J, leaving 15 bases between. The CDR3 is CAWSVPRLGGDTQYF. The CDR3 DNA is TGTGCCTGGAGTGTACCCCGACTAGGTGGAGATACGCAGTATTTT.

This clonotype came up many times. The J gene is TRBJ2-4, the V gene TRBV7-2; the match to TRBD2 covers 13 bases. CDR3 length: 19 amino acids. Losses at the gene ends were 5 bases for V and 0 bases for J; bases not matched to a gene: 10. Germline assignment: CDR1 SGHTA and CDR2 FQGNSA. The CDR3 region has the DNA TGTGCCAGCAGCCCAGGACTAGCGGGAGTATTCGTAGCCAAAAACATTCAGTACTTC. The encoded protein is CASSPGLAGVFVAKNIQYF.

This clonotype was detected ten times or more. The V call is TRBV6-2 or TRBV6-3, the J call TRBJ2-1, with D unclear. Germline CDR1 MNHEY, CDR2 SVGEGT. The CDR3 covers 13 residues. Trimming took off 2 bases at V and 6 bases at J, with 8 bases between the two ends. CDR3 loop: CASSYQATNEQFF. CDR3 bases: TGTGCCAGCAGTTACCAGGCGACCAATGAGCAGTTCTTC.

The CDR3 spells CASSQPGTSGGELFF. The CDR3 coding sequence is TGCGCCAGCAGCCAACCCGGGACTAGCGGAGGGGAGCTGTTTTTT. V gene TRBV4-1 combines with J gene TRBJ2-2; 11 nucleotides align to TRBD2. The CDR3 loop spans 15 amino acids. CDR1 is MGHRA and CDR2 is YSYEKL in the germline V gene. The V and J ends lost 2 bases and 8 bases, in that order; junction bases with no gene match: 4.

This clonotype was recorded a few times. The rearrangement joins TRBV6-2 or TRBV6-3 to TRBJ2-5, with 10 bases identical to TRBD2. Germline trimming cut 1 base from V and 5 bases from J; bases unmatched to any gene: 7. In germline, CDR1 is MNHEY, CDR2 SVGEGT. This CDR3 contains 16 residues. The CDR3 reads CASSYYLAGVGETQYF. The CDR3 DNA sequence: TGTGCCAGCAGTTACTATCTAGCGGGAGTCGGCGAGACCCAGTACTTC.

In its sample, this clonotype was seen a few times. J is TRBJ2-5 and V is TRBV5-1; 8 nucleotides line up with TRBD1. Germline loops: CDR1 SGHRS, CDR2 YFSETQ. Germline trimming cut 0 bases from V and 2 bases from J; bases unmatched to any gene: 6. This CDR3 comprises 16 residues. The CDR3 DNA follows: TGCGCCAGCAGCTTGGGACAGGGGATAGGACAAGAGACCCAGTACTTC. It encodes CASSLGQGIGQETQYF.

V and J are TRBV11-2 and TRBJ2-1; TRBD1 agrees at 10 bases. Germline V lookup: CDR1 SGHAT, CDR2 FQNNGV. CDR3 length: 15 amino acids. V trimming: 5 bases; J trimming: 7 bases; junction bases outside the gene matches: 8. DNA for the CDR3: TGTGCCAGCAGCGCCAGACAGGGGGCGGTTAATGAGCAGTTCTTC. Protein sequence: CASSARQGAVNEQFF.

The sample holds many counts of this clonotype. For the CDR3, the DNA is TGTGCCAGCAGCTTAGAGAGTATAGCGGGAGTTATTTACGAGCAGTACGTC. Encoded protein: CASSLESIAGVIYEQYV. V usage is TRBV7-2 and J usage is TRBJ2-7; 9 positions match TRBD2. This CDR3 region has 17 residues. Germline lookup yields CDR1 SGHTA and CDR2 FQGNSA. The ends lost 1 base at V and 4 bases at J; junction bases unmatched: 11.

The gene calls are TRBV2 and TRBJ2-1, with TRBD2 matching 9 bases. The CDR3 totals 16 residues. Trimming cost V 5 bases and J 8 bases; bases outside gene matches: 13. Germline lookup yields CDR1 SNHLY and CDR2 FYNNEI. CDR3 nucleotide sequence: TGTGCCAGCAGTAAAGTGGGCGGGAGGGCGGGGGATGAGCAGTTCTTC. The encoded protein is CASSKVGGRAGDEQFF. Combining the CDR3 with reference TRBV2 and TRBJ2-1 gives the whole variable domain EPEVTQTPSHQVTQMGQEVILRCVPISNHLYFYWYRQILGQKVEFLVSFYNNEISEKSEIFDDQFSVERPDGSNFTLKIRSTKLEDSAMYFCASSKVGGRAGDEQFFGPGTRLTVL.